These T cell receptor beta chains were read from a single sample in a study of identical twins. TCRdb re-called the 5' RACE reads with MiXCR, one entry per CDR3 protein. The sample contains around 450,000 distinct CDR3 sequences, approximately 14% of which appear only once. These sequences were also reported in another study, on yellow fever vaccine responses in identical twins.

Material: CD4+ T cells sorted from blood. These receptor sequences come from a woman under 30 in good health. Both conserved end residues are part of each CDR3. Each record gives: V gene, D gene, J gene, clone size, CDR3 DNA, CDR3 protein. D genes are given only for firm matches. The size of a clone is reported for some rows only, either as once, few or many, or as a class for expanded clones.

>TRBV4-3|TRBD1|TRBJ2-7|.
TGCGCCAGCAGCCAAGCTGGGGACAGGGAGACCTACGAGCAGTACTTC
CASSQAGDRETYEQYF
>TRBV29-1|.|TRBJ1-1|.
TGCAGCGTTGAAGATCGGGGGGGGATGAACACTGAAGCTTTCTTT
CSVEDRGGMNTEAFF
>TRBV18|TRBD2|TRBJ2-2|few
TGTGCCAGCTCACCGTTCGCGGGGGGCACGAACACCGGGGAGCTGTTTTTT
CASSPFAGGTNTGELFF
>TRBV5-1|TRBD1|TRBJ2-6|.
TGCGCCAGCAGCTACCGGGACAGCTCCTCCTCTGGGGCCAACGTCCTGACTTTC
CASSYRDSSSSGANVLTF
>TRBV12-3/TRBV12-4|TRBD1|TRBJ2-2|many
TGTGCCAGCAGTTTCAACAGGGGTCTACCCGGGGAGCTGTTTTTT
CASSFNRGLPGELFF
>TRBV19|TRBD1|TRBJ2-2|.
TGTGCCAGTAGCCGAGGACAGGTCGTAAACACCGGGGAGCTGTTTTTT
CASSRGQVVNTGELFF
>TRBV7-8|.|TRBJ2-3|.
TGTGCCAGCAGCTTAGGAAGGTTCCGGTTAGGAACTTGGTTAGCAGATACGCAGTATTTT
CASSLGRFRLGTWLADTQYF
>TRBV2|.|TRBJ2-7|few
TGTGCCAGCAGTAACAGAGGCTACGAGCAGTACTTC
CASSNRGYEQYF
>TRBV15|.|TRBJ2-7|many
TGTGCCACCAGCAGCGGAGGGTACGAGCAGTACTTC
CATSSGGYEQYF
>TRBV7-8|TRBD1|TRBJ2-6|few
TGTGCCAGCAGCATCGGGACAGGGAGTAGGAACGTCCTGACTTTC
CASSIGTGSRNVLTF
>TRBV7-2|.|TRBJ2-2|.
TGTGCCAGCTTAGCGCGTACCGGGGAGCTGTTTTTT
CASLARTGELFF
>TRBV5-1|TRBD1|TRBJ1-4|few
TGCGCCAGCAGCAAGGGACAGGGCCAATTTGTTGAAAAACTGTTTTTT
CASSKGQGQFVEKLFF
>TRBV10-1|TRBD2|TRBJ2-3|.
TGCGCCAGCTCCACTAGCGGGAGGTTCGGGGCTGGCACAGATACGCAGTATTTT
CASSTSGRFGAGTDTQYF
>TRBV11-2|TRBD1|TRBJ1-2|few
TGTGCCAGCAGCTTAGATTCAGGGACAGCGGGAGATCGGGGCTACACCTTC
CASSLDSGTAGDRGYTF
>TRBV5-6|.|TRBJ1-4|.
TGTGCCAGCAGCGCCGGGACACCGAATGAAAAACTGTTTTTT
CASSAGTPNEKLFF
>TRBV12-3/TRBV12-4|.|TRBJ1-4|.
TGTGCCAGCAGTTTTAGTCTTTCGAAACAGGGCCTGTTTTTT
CASSFSLSKQGLFF
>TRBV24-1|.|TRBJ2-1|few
TGTGCCACCAGTGATCCAATGGGGCCTAAAACGGGGTCCAATGAGCAGTTCTTC
CATSDPMGPKTGSNEQFF
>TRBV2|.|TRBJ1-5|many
TGTGCCAGCAGTGGGACAGACGTTCAGCCCCAGCATTTT
CASSGTDVQPQHF
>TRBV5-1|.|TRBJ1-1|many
TGCGCCAGCAGCTTGTTCCAGGCAATGAACACTGAAGCTTTCTTT
CASSLFQAMNTEAFF
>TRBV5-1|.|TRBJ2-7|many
TGCGCCAGCAGAGAGGACCAATACGAGCAGTACTTC
CASREDQYEQYF
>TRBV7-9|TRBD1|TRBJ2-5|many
TGTGCCAGCAGCCCACCGGACAGGGTTCTTGGGGAGACCCAGTACTTC
CASSPPDRVLGETQYF
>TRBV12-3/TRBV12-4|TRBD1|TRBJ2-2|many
TGTGCCAGCAGTCCAGGGACAGGGGCCACCGGGGAGCTGTTTTTT
CASSPGTGATGELFF
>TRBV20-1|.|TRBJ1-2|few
TGCAGTGCTGGTGCGGCAGGCGGTGGCTACACCTTC
CSAGAAGGGYTF
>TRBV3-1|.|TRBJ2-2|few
TGTGCCAGCAGCCAAGATCGGGGGGCAGACACGAACACCGGGGAGCTGTTTTTT
CASSQDRGADTNTGELFF
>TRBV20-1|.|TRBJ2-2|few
TGCAGTGCTCCAAACCGACACTCCCCCACCGGGGAGCTGTTTTTT
CSAPNRHSPTGELFF
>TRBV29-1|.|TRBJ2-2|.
TGCAGCGTCAGCCTCAGGGTAAACACCGGGGAGCTGTTTTTT
CSVSLRVNTGELFF
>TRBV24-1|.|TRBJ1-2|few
TGTGCCACCAGTGATGGGACCGCGCGACATGGCTACACCTTC
CATSDGTARHGYTF
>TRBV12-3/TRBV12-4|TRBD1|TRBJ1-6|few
TGTGCCAGCAGTTTAGGTGCAGGGGGTAATTCACCCCTCCACTTT
CASSLGAGGNSPLHF
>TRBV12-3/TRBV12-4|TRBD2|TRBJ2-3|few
TGTGCCAGCAGTCAACTAGCGGGGGGGAAAAATACGCAGTATTTT
CASSQLAGGKNTQYF
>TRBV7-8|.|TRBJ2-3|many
TGTGCCAGCAGCTTGGGGCAAGTGCCCTTTCTGGATACGCAGTATTTT
CASSLGQVPFLDTQYF
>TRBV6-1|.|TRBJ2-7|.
TGTGCCAGCAGTGAAGCTACAGGCGCCTCCTACGAGCAGTACTTC
CASSEATGASYEQYF
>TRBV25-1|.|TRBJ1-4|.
TGTGCCAGCAGTGATTTGTTGGGGGGTCGACAAGCTAATGAAAAACTGTTTTTT
CASSDLLGGRQANEKLFF
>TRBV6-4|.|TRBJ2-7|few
TGTGCCAGCAGTGATTACCGGGACACACTCTCCTACGAGCAGTACTTC
CASSDYRDTLSYEQYF
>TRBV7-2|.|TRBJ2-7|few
TGTGCCAGCAGGCGACCGGGGGGCCCCGTGTACGAGCAGTACTTC
CASRRPGGPVYEQYF
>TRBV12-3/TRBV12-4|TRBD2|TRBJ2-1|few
TGTGCCAGCACCTTAAAGACTAGCGGATCCTACAATGAGCAGTTCTTC
CASTLKTSGSYNEQFF
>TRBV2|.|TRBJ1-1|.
TGTGCCAGCATCGACCACGGATACACTGAAGCTTTCTTT
CASIDHGYTEAFF
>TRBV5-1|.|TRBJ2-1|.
TGCGCCAGCAGCTTTTCGTGGGGGGGCTTCTCCTACAATGAGCAGTTCTTC
CASSFSWGGFSYNEQFF
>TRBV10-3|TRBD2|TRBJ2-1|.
TGTGCCATCAGTGAGTCGAGAGCCGGCGGGGGGACTGACAATGAGCAGTTCTTC
CAISESRAGGGTDNEQFF
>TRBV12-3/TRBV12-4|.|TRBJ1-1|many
TGTGCCAGCAGTTTACTGCAGGGCAACACTGAAGCTTTCTTT
CASSLLQGNTEAFF
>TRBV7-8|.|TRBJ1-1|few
TGTGCCAGCAGCTTTCGGCCGATGAACACTGAAGCTTTCTTT
CASSFRPMNTEAFF
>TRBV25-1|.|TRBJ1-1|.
TGTGCCAGCACCACAGAGTTGAACACTGAAGCTTTCTTT
CASTTELNTEAFF
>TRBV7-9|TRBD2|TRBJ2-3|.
TGTGCCAGCAGGGCCGGGACTAGCGGCACAGATACGCAGTATTTT
CASRAGTSGTDTQYF
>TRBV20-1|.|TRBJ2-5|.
TGCAGTGCTAGAGATATGCTGAAAGAGACCCAGTACTTC
CSARDMLKETQYF
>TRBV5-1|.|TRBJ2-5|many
TGCGCCAGCTCCCTGGCCGGCAGTCAAGAGACCCAGTACTTC
CASSLAGSQETQYF
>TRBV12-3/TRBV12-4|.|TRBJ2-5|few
TGTGCCAGCAGTCAACAGGGCCGCGAGACCCAGTACTTC
CASSQQGRETQYF
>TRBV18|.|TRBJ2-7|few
TGTGCCAGCTCACCACAGGGCAGGGTTGGTGAGCAGTACTTC
CASSPQGRVGEQYF
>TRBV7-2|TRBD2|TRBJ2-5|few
TGTGCCAGCAGCTTTCGACTAGCGGGGGAAGAGACCCAGTACTTC
CASSFRLAGEETQYF
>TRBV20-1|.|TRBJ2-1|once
TGCAGTGCTAGTAAGGCCGGGACTGGGGCAGTGGATGAGCAGTTCTTC
CSASKAGTGAVDEQFF
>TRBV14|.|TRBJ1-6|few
TGTGCCAGCAGCCAAGAAACCGGACGACCCCTCCACTTT
CASSQETGRPLHF
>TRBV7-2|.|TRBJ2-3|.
TGTGCCAGCAGCGGAGGGGGGGCTACGCAGTATTTT
CASSGGGATQYF
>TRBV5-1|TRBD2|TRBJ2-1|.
TGCGCCAGCAGCTTGGGCAGCGGGGGGGCCGGGAATGAGCAGTTCTTC
CASSLGSGGAGNEQFF